This is a list of T cell receptor beta chains from one sample in a study of blood T cell repertoires in COVID-19. Libraries were prepared by immunoSEQ multiplex PCR; TCRdb keeps only in-frame clonotypes and omits some of them. The table has approximately 470,000 clones, 70% to 90% seen once; the top ten hold 3% to 4%. The sample was peripheral blood. These receptors came from a human donor in a cohort sampled during active COVID-19. CDR3s leave out the opening cysteine and the closing phenylalanine or tryptophan. Fields, in order: J gene, clone size, V gene, CDR3 protein. Some rows mark clone size as missing; the rest say once, few, many or name a class of expanded clone.

TRBJ1-2 | NA | TRBV5-1 | ASSPGQGQTNYGYT
TRBJ1-2 | NA | TRBV30 | AWSTGQARGYT
TRBJ2-1 | NA | TRBV7-2 | ASSYFSGRARNEQF
TRBJ2-1 | NA | TRBV7-2 | ASSLGPTGGGYNEQF
TRBJ2-5 | NA | TRBV7-2 | ASSPDLGQGKETQY
TRBJ2-7 | NA | TRBV2 | ARKRQGTYEQY
TRBJ1-2 | once | TRBV30 | AWSSWRFGYT
TRBJ1-3 | NA | TRBV10-1 | ASSRDTESGNTIY
TRBJ2-3 | NA | TRBV5-5 | ASSPRTDTQY
TRBJ2-1 | few | TRBV20-1 | SASSSTSGLLIVYNEQF
TRBJ2-1 | NA | TRBV2 | ASSELGLAAYEQF
TRBJ1-3 | NA | TRBV28 | ATLQGANGNTIY
TRBJ2-7 | few | TRBV3-1/TRBV3-2 | ASSQETGGRGEEQY
TRBJ2-7 | NA | TRBV28 | ASSLPGTGASEQY
TRBJ2-4 | NA | TRBV19 | GSGSKNIQY
TRBJ2-7 | NA | TRBV27 | ASSLRASGEGHYEQY
TRBJ1-1 | NA | TRBV12-5 | ASGPTGLNTEAF
TRBJ2-2 | NA | TRBV27 | ASSLPTSGTGELF
TRBJ2-7 | NA | TRBV10-3 | AISEGTGIYEQY
TRBJ1-1 | NA | TRBV13 | ASSLVRHGENTEAF
TRBJ2-1 | NA | TRBV14 | ASSAWNGVYNEQF
TRBJ2-3 | NA | TRBV5-8 | ASSPNRRDTQY
TRBJ2-3 | NA | TRBV11-3 | ASSPYSTDTQY
TRBJ2-2 | NA | TRBV5-6 | ASSPGGVTGELF
TRBJ1-1 | NA | TRBV27 | ASSPFWGGNTEAF
TRBJ2-7 | NA | TRBV27 | ASGEGQIYEQY
TRBJ2-2 | few | TRBV10-3 | AISESQGGHYTGELF
TRBJ1-4 | NA | TRBV4-1 | ASSPGVNEKLF
TRBJ2-1 | NA | TRBV19 | ASSISVASGSRGEQF
TRBJ1-1 | NA | TRBV18 | ASSPLTGQNTEAF
TRBJ2-7 | NA | TRBV7-3 | ASSLGNNPYEQY
TRBJ1-1 | NA | TRBV12-3/TRBV12-4 | ASTLGGSGAF
TRBJ1-1 | NA | TRBV29-1 | SVARESNTEAF
TRBJ1-4 | NA | TRBV3-1/TRBV3-2 | ASSQFPDRGKLF
TRBJ1-2 | NA | TRBV6-1 | ASRMEAANYGYT
TRBJ2-1 | NA | TRBV11-3 | ASSGRTSGSSYNEQF
TRBJ2-3 | few | TRBV7-8 | AVAGHSTDTQY
TRBJ1-2 | NA | TRBV19 | ASSSWTGGNYGYT
TRBJ1-4 | once | TRBV9 | ASSRDSSEKLF
TRBJ1-1 | NA | TRBV2 | ASSPTGSNTEAF
TRBJ2-7 | NA | TRBV29-1 | SAGGTGFFGQY
TRBJ1-2 | NA | TRBV18 | ASSPSGDYGYT
TRBJ1-4 | NA | TRBV6-5 | ASRPDRGHEKLF
TRBJ2-5 | NA | TRBV18 | ASSPGQGRSPYQETQY
TRBJ1-2 | NA | TRBV27 | ASSSIGTGPSNYGYT
TRBJ1-1 | NA | TRBV19 | ASNSPGQVNTEAF
TRBJ2-3 | NA | TRBV9 | ATSFGAGDTQY
TRBJ2-5 | NA | TRBV28 | ASSNVLGHRLQETQY
TRBJ2-7 | NA | TRBV5-1 | ASSLDKQAAYEQY
TRBJ1-1 | once | TRBV29-1 | SVESVAGYSQGTEAF
TRBJ2-6 | NA | TRBV3-1/TRBV3-2 | ASSLPLSSGANVLT